What follows are 9 T cell receptor beta chains derived from one specimen sequenced in a study of cytomegalovirus exposure and HLA in healthy donors. Primers for the PCR totalled 60 Vbeta and 13 Jbeta. The assay was immunoSEQ multiplex PCR, and TCRdb's table has in-frame clones only and misses some. The sample contains around 220,000 clones, about 75% of which appear only once. Sequenced input: PBMCs. Receptor source: a young man in good health and CMV-seronegative.

The chain recombines TRBV28 with TRBJ2-5; the match to TRBD1 covers 10 bases. The trim removed 3 bases at V and 4 bases at J, leaving 5 bases unmatched. Germline V gene data show CDR1 as MDHEN and CDR2 as SYDVKM. The CDR3 has 15 residues. The CDR3 DNA reads TGTGCCAGCAGTTTCCTAAGGACAGGGGGAGAGACCCAGTACTTC. Its protein product is CASSFLRTGGETQYF.

This clone was counted a single time. The chain combines TRBV27 with TRBJ1-1; D unclear. Trimming left V 3 bases short and J 1 base short, with 9 bases between. The CDR3 has 14 amino acids. CDR1 and CDR2 (germline): MNHEY, SMNVEV (reference sequence). CDR3 sequence: CASSFNRENTEAFF. CDR3 in DNA: TGTGCCAGCAGTTTTAACCGGGAGAACACTGAAGCTTTCTTT.

This chain connects TRBV10-3 to TRBJ2-7; D is perhaps TRBD2 (6 bases). V lost 1 base and J 2 bases, leaving 12 bases between the germline ends. The CDR3 is 15 amino acids. Per the germline V gene, CDR1 is ENHRY and CDR2 is SYGVKD. The CDR3 coding sequence is TGTGCCATCAGTGAGTTCAGCGGGCCCACCTACGAGCAGTACTTC. Protein product: CAISEFSGPTYEQYF.

J is TRBJ1-3 and V is TRBV4-3; D perhaps matches TRBD1 (5 bases). This CDR3 has 18 amino acids. Trimming shortened V by 0 bases and J by 0 bases, and 15 bases separated the two germline ends. Germline V CDR1 and CDR2: LGHNA, YSLEER. In nucleotides, the CDR3 is TGCGCCAGCAGCCAAGATATGCAGGGAGGTGGCTCTGGAAACACCATATATTTT. This sequence encodes CASSQDMQGGGSGNTIYF.

The chain is built from TRBV12-5 and TRBJ1-1; possibly TRBD1 for D (6 bases). The CDR3 runs 12 residues. Trimming removed 7 bases at V and 8 bases at J, with 14 bases between. Looked up from germline, CDR1 is LGHNT and CDR2 is FRNRAP. DNA of the CDR3: TGTGCTAGTGCTCCGACAGGTACCGAAGCTTTCTTT. This translates into CASAPTGTEAFF.

The gene calls are TRBV5-1 and TRBJ2-1; 10 nucleotides line up with TRBD2. This CDR3 region has 19 residues. J gave up 10 bases and V 0 bases, and 19 bases lay outside the gene matches. CDR1 is SGHRS and CDR2 is YFSETQ in the germline V gene. The CDR3 sequence is CASSLEIRRLAGAYREQFF. CDR3 sequence (DNA): TGCGCCAGCAGCTTGGAGATTAGGCGGCTAGCGGGGGCTTACAGGGAGCAGTTCTTC.

The chain employs TRBV19 and TRBJ1-1; D may be TRBD1 (6 bases). Germline V gives CDR1 LNHDA, CDR2 SQIVND (reference sequence). V was cut by 5 bases and J by 5 bases, with 9 bases left in between. The length of the CDR3 is 12 residues. The CDR3, as DNA: TGTGCCAGTAGTCCCACAGGGACTGAAGCTTTCTTT. Translation: CASSPTGTEAFF.

J is TRBJ2-1 and V is TRBV2; D not certain. The length of the CDR3 is 14 residues. V was shortened by 5 bases and J by 7 bases, with 15 bases between the two germline ends. Germline V gives CDR1 SNHLY, CDR2 FYNNEI. CDR3 region: CASSPHGNGNEQFF. CDR3 nucleotide sequence: TGTGCCAGCAGTCCCCACGGAAACGGGAATGAGCAGTTCTTC.

This clone turned up a few times. This chain links TRBV13 with TRBJ1-1; 9 bases are shared with TRBD1. The CDR3 runs 15 residues. Germline V CDR1 and CDR2: PRHDT, FYEKMQ (reference sequence). V gave up 4 bases and J gave up 1 base; unmatched junction bases: 4. The CDR3 DNA is TGTGCCAGCAGCTCCCCGGGACAGGGGAACACTGAAGCTTTCTTT. It is translated as CASSSPGQGNTEAFF.